The next 16 T cell receptor beta chains were all read from a single sample in a study of CD8+ T cells in alopecia areata. Sequencing used cDNA as its template, made by extracting RNA and reverse transcribing it. Profiled with immunoSEQ multiplex PCR; TCRdb holds only in-frame clones, not every one. Found here are roughly 200,000 clones, about 53% of them singletons; the top ten hold roughly 10%. Treatment reported: oral pan-JAK inhibitor, 5-10 mg twice daily. Sequencing was performed on CD8+ T cells sorted from blood, taken at week 24, from a patient treated with tofacitinib. The receptors derive from a human donor with alopecia areata.

This clone was observed a few times. J is TRBJ2-7 and V is TRBV7-3; perhaps TRBD2 as D (6 bases). This CDR3 region has 15 residues. Germline V gene sequence: CDR1 SGHTA, CDR2 FQGTGA. Trimming pared 5 bases from V and 0 bases from J, leaving 14 bases between. CDR3 amino acids: CASSAGLGSSYEQYF. The CDR3 DNA is TGTGCCAGCAGCGCGGGACTTGGGAGCTCCTACGAGCAGTACTTC.

The CDR3 DNA sequence: TGCGCCAGCAGTCTCCTACGGGGCAGGCCCAAAGAGACCCAGTACTTC. This gives the protein CASSLLRGRPKETQYF. The genes are TRBV23-1 and TRBJ2-5; D may be TRBD1 or TRBD2 (5 bases each). TRBV23-1 is known as an ORF, though its function is uncertain. This CDR3 contains 16 residues. Trimming took 4 bases from V and 3 from J, leaving 18 bases between them.

The chain has TRBV6-5 and TRBJ2-5, with 9 bases matching TRBD2. V lost 7 bases to trimming and J lost 2 bases; unmatched junction nucleotides: 8. Germline loops: CDR1 MNHEY, CDR2 SVGAGI. The CDR3 sequence is 15 residues long. CDR3 protein: CASTISGGEQETQYF. The CDR3 region has the DNA TGTGCCAGCACCATTAGCGGGGGAGAACAAGAGACCCAGTACTTC.

About this clone: This sample also contains other DNA sequences that code for the same CDR3. The J gene is TRBJ2-7, the V gene TRBV30; 10 nucleotides line up with TRBD1. V lost 0 bases, J lost 0 bases, and 2 bases stayed unmatched. The CDR3 contains 15 residues. Germline V gene lookup returns CDR1 GTSNPN and CDR2 SVGIG (reference sequence). The CDR3 nucleotides are TGTGCCTGGAGTGTGGGGACAGGGGTCTCCTACGAGCAGTACTTC. Its translation is CAWSVGTGVSYEQYF.

This clone was counted only a few times. The chain employs TRBV6-6 and TRBJ2-1; tentative D call: TRBD1 (6 bases). CDR1 and CDR2 from the germline V gene are MNHNY and SVGAGI (reference sequence). The CDR3 contains 15 residues. The V end was cut by 4 bases, the J end by 6 bases, with 16 bases between. The CDR3 DNA sequence: TGTGCCAGCAGTTTACAGGGTCGGGTTAGCAATGAGCAGTTCTTC. It encodes CASSLQGRVSNEQFF.

The V and J genes are TRBV10-3 and TRBJ2-5; TRBD2 is a possible D gene (5 bases). The V gene's germline CDR1 is ENHRY and CDR2 SYGVKD. CDR3 size: 14 residues. The V and J ends lost 6 bases and 5 bases respectively, with 16 bases between them. The CDR3 loop reads CAISKDSQGETQYF. CDR3 DNA sequence: TGTGCCATCAGCAAGGACTCGCAAGGGGAGACCCAGTACTTC.

The chain uses TRBV7-9 and TRBJ1-1; D is undetermined. Looked up from germline, CDR1 is SEHNR and CDR2 is FQNEAQ (reference sequence). CDR3 size: 12 residues. The V end lost 2 bases, the J end lost 7 bases, and 8 bases lay between the germline ends. The CDR3 region is CASSLTAFEAFF. The CDR3 nucleotides read TGTGCCAGCAGCTTAACTGCGTTTGAAGCTTTCTTT. Full variable domain (remainder filled in from reference TRBV7-9 and TRBJ1-1): DTGVSQNPRHKITKRGQNVTFRCDPISEHNRLYWYRQTLGQGPEFLTYFQNEAQLEKSRLLSDRFSAERPKGSFSTLEIQRTEQGDSAMYLCASSLTAFEAFFGQGTRLTVV.

The rearrangement joins TRBV30 to TRBJ1-1; D unresolved. CDR3 length equals 11 residues. Germline V gives CDR1 GTSNPN, CDR2 SVGIG (reference sequence). With 1 base removed from V and 11 bases from J, the gap between germline ends came to 11 bases. Written as DNA, the CDR3 is TGTGCCTGGAGTGGTCAATTGGGTGCTTTCTTT. Translated, it gives CAWSGQLGAFF.

The J gene is TRBJ2-7, the V gene TRBV9, with D possibly matching TRBD1 (6 bases). The CDR3 consists of 15 residues. Germline V lookup: CDR1 SGDLS, CDR2 YYNGEE. Trimming removed 0 bases from V and 4 bases from J, with 14 bases in between. The CDR3 DNA is TGTGCCAGCAGCGTAGCGGCAGGGGTTATGTACGAGCAGTACTTC. Its protein product is CASSVAAGVMYEQYF.

This chain connects TRBV29-1 to TRBJ2-5; maybe TRBD1 (6 bases). V was pared by 1 base and J by 11 bases, with 14 bases between. The germline CDR1 and CDR2 sequences are SQVTM and ANQGSEA. The CDR3 has 12 amino acids. CDR3 bases: TGCAGCGTTGAAGGGGGCAGGGGAGAGCAGTACTTC. Amino acid sequence: CSVEGGRGEQYF.

The chain carries TRBV10-3 and TRBJ2-1; D remains unclear. V lost 0 bases and J 6 bases, leaving 6 bases between the germline ends. From germline, CDR1 is ENHRY and CDR2 SYGVKD. This CDR3 is built from 13 residues. The CDR3 DNA reads as TGTGCCATCAGTGAGTCGATTTCCAATGAGCAGTTCTTC. Protein product: CAISESISNEQFF.

This rearrangement joins TRBV30 to TRBJ1-1; 11 nucleotides align to TRBD1. V was pared by 5 bases and J by 2 bases, with 1 base of the junction left unmatched. The germline CDR1 and CDR2 sequences are GTSNPN and SVGIG (reference sequence). The CDR3 covers 13 residues. The CDR3 loop reads CAWWTGGNTEAFF. The CDR3 DNA is TGTGCCTGGTGGACAGGGGGCAACACTGAAGCTTTCTTT.

V is TRBV4-3 and J is TRBJ1-5; D not resolved. The CDR3 has 16 amino acids. Looked up from germline, CDR1 is LGHNA and CDR2 is YSLEER. V was pared by 0 bases and J by 3 bases, with 12 bases between. DNA for the CDR3: TGCGCCAGCAGCCAAGATTTCGGCCGAGACAATCAGCCCCAGCATTTT. This gives the protein CASSQDFGRDNQPQHF.

This chain uses TRBV6-6 with TRBJ1-5; no firm D call. The CDR3 spans 13 residues. The germline V gene encodes CDR1 MNHNY and CDR2 SVGAGI (reference sequence). The V end was cut by 5 bases, the J end by 1 base, with 6 bases between. Here the CDR3 DNA reads TGTGCCAGCAGTACAGAAAGCAATCAGCCCCAGCATTTT. This encodes CASSTESNQPQHF.

This clone turned up a few times. This chain joins TRBV7-2 and TRBJ2-7; the D call may be TRBD1 or TRBD2 (5 bases each). Germline V CDR1 and CDR2: SGHTA, FQGNSA. The V end lost 8 bases, the J end lost 3 bases, and 11 bases lay between the germline ends. This CDR3 comprises 12 residues. The CDR3 DNA is TGTGCCAGCGGGTTGGGGGACTACGAGCAGTACTTC. The encoded protein is CASGLGDYEQYF.

CDR3 sequence reads: CASGSAVDYYGYTF. The DNA for the CDR3 is TGTGCTAGTGGTTCCGCGGTGGACTACTATGGCTACACCTTC. The gene calls are TRBV12-5 and TRBJ1-2, with D unresolved. This CDR3 region has 14 residues. The V gene's germline CDR1 is LGHNT and CDR2 FRNRAP. Trimming left V 4 bases short and J 3 bases short, with 12 bases between.